This T cell receptor beta chain was retrieved from a study of identical twins. This CDR3 has 15 residues. V was shortened by 4 bases and J by 7 bases, with 19 bases between the two germline ends. CDR1 and CDR2 from the germline V gene are DFQATT and SNEGSKA (reference sequence). TCRdb used MiXCR to reprocess the 5' RACE reads, holding one entry per CDR3 protein. The table includes approximately 700,000 distinct CDR3 sequences, 15% to 20% detected once. This sample also appeared in a second study, on T cells expressing NK-cell markers. From that report: Alpha-beta TCR T cells were the sole sorting target in several experiments, owing to an anti-gamma-delta TCR antibody. In a group of several donors, dominant NKG2C+ clonotypes represented about 1.0-7.0% of CD8+ T cells.

This receptor was identified in a woman younger than 35 in good health. Sequenced: PBMCs. The J gene is TRBJ1-4, the V gene TRBV20-1; D may be TRBD1 (5 bases). The DNA of the CDR3 is TGCAGTGCTAATCCCTCGGGAGGGGTGGGTGAAAAACTGTTTTTT. It specifies CSANPSGGVGEKLFF.